The 8 T cell receptor beta chains presented below share a single source sample, sequenced in a study of radiotherapy plus CTLA-4 blockade in lung cancer. Method: immunoSEQ multiplex PCR; TCRdb's copy keeps in-frame clones and lacks some. The sample holds tens of thousands of clones, roughly two thirds seen once. Sequencing was performed on peripheral blood, taken from a patient treated with radiotherapy plus ipilimumab. These receptors were taken from a human donor with non-small cell lung cancer who had stable disease on radiotherapy plus ipilimumab.

This chain joins TRBV27 and TRBJ1-5, with D possibly TRBD1 on 5 matching bases. Germline CDR1 is MNHEY and CDR2 is SMNVEV (reference sequence). This CDR3 has 16 amino acids. Trimming stripped 2 bases from V and 2 bases from J, with 13 bases between. This chain's CDR3 is CASSLLYGGGNQPQHF. DNA of the CDR3: TGTGCCAGCAGTTTACTTTACGGGGGAGGCAATCAGCCCCAGCATTTT.

The chain carries TRBV5-4 and TRBJ2-3, with 9 positions matching TRBD2. The CDR3 covers 15 residues. The V segment lost 0 bases and the J segment 5 bases; nucleotides outside the gene matches: 4. Germline V gene lookup returns CDR1 SGHNT and CDR2 YYREEE (reference sequence). The CDR3 loop reads CASSLGRGGVDTQYF. CDR3 sequence (DNA): TGTGCCAGCAGCTTGGGGCGGGGGGGAGTAGATACGCAGTATTTT.

The chain recombines TRBV19 with TRBJ1-2; D is unclear. The germline V gene encodes CDR1 LNHDA and CDR2 SQIVND (reference sequence). With 5 bases removed from V and 2 bases from J, the gap between germline ends came to 18 bases. CDR3 length: 16 residues. CDR3 sequence: CASSEYSGITNYGYTF. The CDR3 DNA reads TGTGCCAGTAGTGAGTACAGCGGAATTACCAACTATGGCTACACCTTC.

V gene TRBV19 combines with J gene TRBJ1-2, with D possibly TRBD1 on 6 matching bases. Germline V lookup: CDR1 LNHDA, CDR2 SQIVND (reference sequence). The CDR3 loop spans 15 amino acids. Trimming cost V 6 bases and J 10 bases, with 24 bases left between them. In DNA, the CDR3 is TGTGCCAGTAGCATTAAGGCCGGCAGGACAGACCTCTACACCTTC. As protein: CASSIKAGRTDLYTF.

The chain links TRBV2 to TRBJ1-1; 10 bases are shared with TRBD1. This CDR3 spans 11 amino acids. Germline V CDR1 and CDR2: SNHLY, FYNNEI. The trim removed 6 bases at V and 11 bases at J, leaving 3 bases unmatched. The CDR3 DNA reads as TGTGCCAGCAGGGACAGGGGGAGGGCTTTCTTT. This gives the protein CASRDRGRAFF.

The chain has TRBV6-1 and TRBJ1-2, with 7 bases lining up with TRBD1. The CDR3 has 15 amino acids. V shed 1 base, J shed 5 bases, and the junction held 7 bases outside the gene matches. CDR1 and CDR2 (germline): MNHNS, SASEGT. The CDR3 loop is CASSEVNRGLYGYTF. CDR3 coding DNA: TGTGCCAGCAGTGAAGTGAACAGGGGTCTTTATGGCTACACCTTC.

The chain has TRBV2 and TRBJ1-3; D is possibly TRBD1 (6 bases). CDR1 is SNHLY and CDR2 is FYNNEI in the germline V gene. Between the trimmed V and J ends, which lost 5 bases and 0 bases, there was a span of 11 bases. CDR3 length: 15 residues. The CDR3 sequence is CASSRRTVSGNTIYF. In DNA, the CDR3 is TGTGCCAGCAGTAGAAGGACAGTCTCTGGAAACACCATATATTTT.

J is TRBJ2-1 and V is TRBV7-6; TRBD1 might be the D (6 bases). The CDR3 length is 16 residues. Germline CDR1 and CDR2: SGHVS and FNYEAQ. Trimming took off 5 bases at V and 0 bases at J, with 14 bases between the two ends. The CDR3: CASSVNRASSYNEQFF. The CDR3, as DNA: TGTGCCAGCAGCGTGAACAGGGCCAGCTCCTACAATGAGCAGTTCTTC.